This T cell receptor (beta chain) comes out of a study of blood T cell repertoires in COVID-19. Across the whole study: Sources were T cells, B-cell-depleted T cells, or PBMCs; the material itself was cDNA or gDNA.

The CDR3 spans 15 residues. Germline lookup yields CDR1 LGHDT and CDR2 YNNKEL (reference sequence). The V and J ends lost 1 base and 8 bases, in that order; junction bases with no gene match: 5. In the authors' workflow: Amplified reference gene primers provided the basis for estimating nucleated cell counts. Sequencing was performed with immunoSEQ multiplex PCR; in TCRdb, only in-frame clones are kept and a portion is missing. V, J and clone size reflect that table, while D and trimming were determined from the DNA. Altogether about 250,000 clones are present, 86% being singletons, with the ten largest covering around 2.9%.

This TCR was recovered from a woman in her 30s with active or convalescent COVID-19. The sequenced material came from peripheral blood. The genes are TRBV3-1 (or the pseudogene TRBV3-2) and TRBJ2-1, with 10 nucleotides matching TRBD1. This chain's CDR3 is CASSQGQGAIDEQFF. CDR3 nucleotides: TGTGCCAGCAGCCAAGGACAGGGGGCAATCGATGAGCAGTTCTTC.